The source of this TCR beta chain is a study of blood T cell repertoires in COVID-19. Whole-study context: Acute and convalescent COVID-19 specimens originated in the United States, Italy and Spain.

Authors' methods: Reference gene primer amplification gave estimated nucleated cell counts. The assay was immunoSEQ multiplex PCR, and TCRdb's table has in-frame clones only and misses some. The V and J calls and clone size were taken over from that table, and D and trimming were inferred from the DNA. The sample has more than 300,000 clones, roughly nine tenths seen once; the top ten hold approximately 18%. Cohort 3 donors were reported recovered after two negative PCRs, clearance, or symptom resolution. The CDR3 is made up of 16 amino acids. The germline gives CDR1 LGHDT, CDR2 YNNKEL (reference sequence). V shed 4 bases and J 5 bases; nucleotides not matched to a gene: 10.

Input material: PBMCs or T cells enriched from blood (not recorded which). The rearrangement uses TRBV3-1 (or the pseudogene TRBV3-2) and TRBJ2-2, with TRBD2 matching 7 bases. This TCR was sampled from a young woman who had recovered from COVID-19. The CDR3 DNA reads TGTGCCAGCAGCCGATCGACTAGCAAAGGGACCGGGGAGCTGTTTTTT. Its translation: CASSRSTSKGTGELFF.